These 7 T cell receptor beta chains share one sample of origin, sequenced in a study of cytomegalovirus exposure and HLA in healthy donors. Primers for the PCR totalled 60 Vbeta and 13 Jbeta. Using immunoSEQ multiplex PCR, the repertoire was profiled, and TCRdb retains in-frame clones only, with some absent. The table lists 150,000 to 200,000 clones, about 85% of them singletons. The sample taken for sequencing was PBMCs. All receptors come from a male donor in good health and CMV-seropositive.

The chain couples TRBV28 to TRBJ2-1; 7 bases map to TRBD2. Germline CDR1 and CDR2: MDHEN and SYDVKM. J lost 7 bases, V lost 6 bases, and 30 bases had no gene match. The CDR3 consists of 21 residues. CDR3: CASRSPLVGGEGGLVWNEQFF. CDR3 nucleotides: TGTGCCAGCAGATCGCCCTTGGTCGGTGGGGAGGGTGGACTAGTCTGGAATGAGCAGTTCTTC. The full variable domain, with the rest looked up from reference TRBV28 and TRBJ2-1, is DVKVTQSSRYLVKRTGEKVFLECVQDMDHENMFWYRQDPGLGLRLIYFSYDVKMKEKGDIPEGYSVSREKKERFSLILESASTNQTSMYLCASRSPLVGGEGGLVWNEQFFGPGTRLTVL.

The chain carries TRBV4-1 and TRBJ1-1; 7 bases map to TRBD1. The CDR3 totals 15 residues. The germline V gene has CDR1 MGHRA and CDR2 YSYEKL. V gave up 5 bases and J gave up 6 bases; unmatched junction bases: 12. CDR3 in amino acids: CASSNRGGSEAEAFF. The CDR3 coding sequence is TGCGCCAGCAGCAACCGAGGGGGCTCTGAAGCTGAAGCTTTCTTT.

The gene calls are TRBV4-3 and TRBJ2-7; 9 positions agree with TRBD2. Germline V gene lookup returns CDR1 LGHNA and CDR2 YSLEER. The CDR3 extends over 16 amino acids. Trimming at V came to 0 bases and at J to 6 bases, leaving 9 bases not matched to a gene. CDR3: CASSQDTGLAGVEQYF. As DNA, the CDR3 is TGCGCCAGCAGCCAAGATACGGGTTTAGCGGGAGTCGAGCAGTACTTC.

In DNA form, the CDR3 reads TGTGCCAGCAGGAATCCGGGAGGCGAGCAGTACTTC. Residues: CASRNPGGEQYF. V is TRBV25-1 and J is TRBJ2-5, with TRBD2 identical over 7 bases. The J call may be wrong; the DNA end is better matched by TRBJ2-7. Germline assignment: CDR1 MGHDK and CDR2 SYGVNS. This CDR3 is built from 12 residues.

This clone was picked up a small number of times. This chain joins TRBV19 and TRBJ1-2, with unresolved D. Trimming left V 4 bases short and J 5 bases short, with 5 bases between. Per the germline V gene, CDR1 is LNHDA and CDR2 is SQIVND (reference sequence). CDR3 size: 11 residues. The CDR3 spells CASSTLYGYTF. CDR3 nucleotides: TGTGCCAGTAGTACCCTTTATGGCTACACCTTC.

The rearrangement uses TRBV27 and TRBJ1-3; D possibly corresponds to TRBD1 (6 bases). CDR1 and CDR2 (germline): MNHEY, SMNVEV (reference sequence). V was trimmed by 6 bases and J by 0 bases, leaving 21 bases between them. The CDR3 is made up of 18 amino acids. The CDR3 coding sequence is TGTGCCAGCAGCCATCTCAGACCGGGACACAACTCTGGAAACACCATATATTTT. Translated, it gives CASSHLRPGHNSGNTIYF.

The chain carries TRBV5-1 and TRBJ2-1; tentatively, D is TRBD2 (5 bases). CDR1 is SGHRS, CDR2 YFSETQ, per germline. This CDR3 region has 15 residues. V was clipped by 3 bases and J by 0 bases, with 10 bases between them. CDR3 residues: CASSWSEGSYNEQFF. CDR3 coding DNA: TGCGCCAGCAGCTGGTCCGAGGGCTCCTACAATGAGCAGTTCTTC. Complete variable domain (other parts from reference TRBV5-1 and TRBJ2-1): KAGVTQTPRYLIKTRGQQVTLSCSPISGHRSVSWYQQTPGQGLQFLFEYFSETQRNKGNFPGRFSGRQFSNSRSEMNVSTLELGDSALYLCASSWSEGSYNEQFFGPGTRLTVL.